What follows are 5 T cell receptor beta chains derived from one specimen sequenced in a study of cytomegalovirus exposure and HLA in healthy donors. PCR primers comprised 60 Vbeta and 13 Jbeta primers. Libraries were prepared by immunoSEQ multiplex PCR; TCRdb keeps only in-frame clonotypes and omits some of them. The table includes more than 85,000 clones, 75% to 90% detected once. The specimen sequenced was PBMCs. These receptors were collected from a man in his forties or fifties in good health and CMV-seronegative.

This chain joins TRBV10-1 and TRBJ2-1; 8 bases agree with TRBD1. The germline gives CDR1 WNHNN, CDR2 SYGVQD (reference sequence). There are 17 residues in the CDR3. After removal of 7 bases from V and 5 bases from J, the junction contained 16 bases not matched to a gene. The CDR3 reads CASTPPGGEGVDNEQFF. The DNA of the CDR3 is TGCGCCAGCACCCCGCCAGGGGGCGAAGGGGTTGACAATGAGCAGTTCTTC.

This rearrangement joins TRBV4-1 to TRBJ2-1, with TRBD2 matching over 7 bases. V lost 0 bases to trimming and J lost 2 bases; unmatched junction nucleotides: 7. Germline V lookup: CDR1 MGHRA, CDR2 YSYEKL. The CDR3 contains 17 residues. CDR3 amino acids: CASSQENRGRAYNEQFF. DNA of the CDR3: TGCGCCAGCAGCCAAGAAAATCGGGGGAGGGCCTACAATGAGCAGTTCTTC.

This clone has a single count. The chain carries TRBV9 and TRBJ2-3; D not resolved. The CDR3 covers 12 residues. V shed 0 bases and J shed 3 bases, with 2 bases lying between them. Germline CDR1 SGDLS, CDR2 YYNGEE. The CDR3 loop is CASSVATDTQYF. The CDR3 DNA reads as TGTGCCAGCAGCGTAGCAACAGATACGCAGTATTTT.

The gene calls are TRBV7-2 and TRBJ2-5; D not resolved. The V gene's germline CDR1 is SGHTA and CDR2 FQGNSA. This CDR3 has 12 amino acids. Deletions cut 4 bases from V and 5 bases from J, with 8 bases between. CDR3 sequence (DNA): TGTGCCAGCAGCTCCCTTTCCGAGACCCAGTACTTC. Translating gives CASSSLSETQYF. The full variable domain, with the rest looked up from reference TRBV7-2 and TRBJ2-5, is GAGVSQSPSNKVTEKGKDVELRCDPISGHTALYWYRQSLGQGLEFLIYFQGNSAPDKSGLPSDRFSAERTGGSVSTLTIQRTQQEDSAVYLCASSSLSETQYFGPGTRLLVL.

This chain links TRBV7-6 with TRBJ2-7; 11 bases map to TRBD2. V was clipped by 4 bases and J by 3 bases; unmatched bases: 11. Germline lookup yields CDR1 SGHVS and CDR2 FNYEAQ. The CDR3 sequence is 17 residues long. CDR3 region: CASSSNPPGLAGYEQYF. The CDR3, as DNA: TGTGCCAGCAGCTCCAACCCCCCCGGACTAGCGGGCTACGAGCAGTACTTC.